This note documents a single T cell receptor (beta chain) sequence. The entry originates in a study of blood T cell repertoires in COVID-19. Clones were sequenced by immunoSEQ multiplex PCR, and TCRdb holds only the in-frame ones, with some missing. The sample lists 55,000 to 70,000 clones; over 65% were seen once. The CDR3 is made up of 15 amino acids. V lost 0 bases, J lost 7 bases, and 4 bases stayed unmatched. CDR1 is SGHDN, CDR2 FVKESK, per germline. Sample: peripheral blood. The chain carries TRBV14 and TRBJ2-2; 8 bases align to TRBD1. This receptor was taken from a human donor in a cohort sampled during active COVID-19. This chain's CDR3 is CASSQDQGAVGELFF. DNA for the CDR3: TGTGCCAGCAGCCAAGACCAGGGGGCCGTCGGGGAGCTGTTTTTT.